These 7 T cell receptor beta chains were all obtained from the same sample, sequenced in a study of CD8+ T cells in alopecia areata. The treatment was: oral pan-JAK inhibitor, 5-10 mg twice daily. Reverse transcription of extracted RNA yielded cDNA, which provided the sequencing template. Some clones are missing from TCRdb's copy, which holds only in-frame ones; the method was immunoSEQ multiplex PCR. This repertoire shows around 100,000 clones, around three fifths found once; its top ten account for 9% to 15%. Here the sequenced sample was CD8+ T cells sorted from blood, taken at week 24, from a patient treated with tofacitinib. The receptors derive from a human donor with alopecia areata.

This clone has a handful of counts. The CDR3 DNA is TGTGCCAGCAGCTACGACAGGGATGGAACTCAGTACTTC. It specifies CASSYDRDGTQYF. This sequence joins TRBV13 and TRBJ2-4; 7 bases are a match to TRBD1. The CDR3 covers 13 residues. Germline-derived CDR1 and CDR2 are PRHDT and FYEKMQ (reference sequence). V trimming: 4 bases; J trimming: 12 bases; junction bases outside the gene matches: 9.

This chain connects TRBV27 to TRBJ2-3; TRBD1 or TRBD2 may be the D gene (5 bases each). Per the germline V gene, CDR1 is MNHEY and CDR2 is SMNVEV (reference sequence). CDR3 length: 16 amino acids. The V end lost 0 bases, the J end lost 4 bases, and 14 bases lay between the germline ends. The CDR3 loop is CASSLSRAGSSDTQYF. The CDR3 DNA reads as TGTGCCAGCAGTTTATCGAGGGCAGGGTCTTCAGATACGCAGTATTTT.

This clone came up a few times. CDR3 sequence (DNA): TGTGCCAGCAGCGGGGGACCCTACAATGAGCAGTTCTTC. This codes for CASSGGPYNEQFF. The J gene is TRBJ2-1, the V gene TRBV5-4; possibly TRBD1 or TRBD2 for D (5 bases each). Germline V CDR1 and CDR2: SGHNT, YYREEE (reference sequence). V lost 4 bases and J 2 bases, leaving 7 bases between the germline ends. The CDR3 totals 13 residues.

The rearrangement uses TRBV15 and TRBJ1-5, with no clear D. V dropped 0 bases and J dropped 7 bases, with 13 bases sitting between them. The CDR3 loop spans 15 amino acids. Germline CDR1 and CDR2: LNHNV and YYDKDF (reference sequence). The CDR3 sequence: CATSRDQGLGQPQHF. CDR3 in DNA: TGTGCCACCAGCAGAGATCAAGGATTAGGACAGCCCCAGCATTTT.

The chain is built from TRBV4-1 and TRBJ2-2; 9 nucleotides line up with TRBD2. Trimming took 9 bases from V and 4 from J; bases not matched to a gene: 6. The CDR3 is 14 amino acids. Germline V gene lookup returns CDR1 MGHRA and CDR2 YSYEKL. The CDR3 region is CASRGGGGTGELFF. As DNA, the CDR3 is TGCGCCAGTAGAGGCGGGGGGGGCACCGGGGAGCTGTTTTTT.

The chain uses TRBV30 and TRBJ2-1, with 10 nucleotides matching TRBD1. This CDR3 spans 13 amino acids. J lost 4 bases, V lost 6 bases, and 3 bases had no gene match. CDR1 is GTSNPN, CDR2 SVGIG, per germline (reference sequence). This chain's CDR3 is CACGTGDYNEQFF. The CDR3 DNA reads TGTGCCTGTGGGACAGGGGATTACAATGAGCAGTTCTTC.

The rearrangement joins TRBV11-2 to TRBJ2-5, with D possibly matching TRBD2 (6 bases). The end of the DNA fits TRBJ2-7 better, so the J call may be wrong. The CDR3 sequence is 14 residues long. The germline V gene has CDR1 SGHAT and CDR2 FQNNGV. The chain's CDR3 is CASSFGGGSYEQYF. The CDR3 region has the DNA TGTGCCAGCAGCTTTGGTGGAGGGAGCTACGAGCAGTACTTC.